The 24 T cell receptor beta chains given below trace back to one sample, sequenced in a study of T cells and Merkel cell carcinoma outcomes. This table comes from immunoSEQ multiplex PCR, and its TCRdb copy is limited to in-frame clones, with some not included. The table has approximately 12,000 clones, less than 97% seen once. The specimen was tumor tissue from Merkel cell carcinoma. The receptors here all came from a human donor with Merkel cell carcinoma.

This chain connects TRBV6-1 to TRBJ2-7; D unresolved. This CDR3 is 18 amino acids long. Trimming cost V 3 bases and J 3 bases, with 24 bases left between them. Per germline, CDR1 MNHNS and CDR2 SASEGT. DNA for the CDR3: TGTGCCAGCAGTGAGACTGTGGCAGCCGGCTCCCCGAACTACGAGCAGTACTTC. It encodes CASSETVAAGSPNYEQYF.

The genes are TRBV19 and TRBJ1-2; D call uncertain. Trimming stripped 6 bases from V and 1 base from J, with 6 bases between. CDR1 is LNHDA, CDR2 SQIVND, per germline (reference sequence). The CDR3 spans 12 residues. CDR3 sequence (DNA): TGTGCCAGTAGCCAGAGTAACTATGGCTACACCTTC. This encodes CASSQSNYGYTF.

The chain links TRBV9 to TRBJ2-3, with D perhaps TRBD1 (5 bases). Trimming stripped 0 bases from V and 8 bases from J, with 22 bases between. Looked up from germline, CDR1 is SGDLS and CDR2 is YYNGEE. CDR3 size: 17 residues. In nucleotides, the CDR3 is TGTGCCAGCAGCGTAGATGACAGACCTCGGAGCCGAGGTACGCAGTATTTT. Amino acids: CASSVDDRPRSRGTQYF.

V gene TRBV5-1 combines with J gene TRBJ1-4, with unresolved D. Between the trimmed V and J ends, which lost 2 bases and 6 bases, there was a span of 11 bases. This CDR3 region has 14 residues. Germline values: CDR1 SGHRS, CDR2 YFSETQ. The CDR3 loop reads CASSFNSLDEKLFF. CDR3 nucleotides: TGCGCCAGCAGCTTCAATTCGTTGGATGAAAAACTGTTTTTT.

This chain links TRBV19 with TRBJ1-1, with 8 bases fitting TRBD1. After removal of 0 bases from V and 8 bases from J, the junction contained 11 bases not matched to a gene. The CDR3 contains 16 residues. Germline-derived CDR1 and CDR2 are LNHDA and SQIVND (reference sequence). The DNA of the CDR3 is TGTGCCAGTAGTATAGATCCTCTCAGGGGGCGCGAGGAAGCTTTCTTT. Amino acid sequence: CASSIDPLRGREEAFF.

The chain recombines TRBV11-2 with TRBJ1-2; the match to TRBD1 covers 10 bases. Unmatched junction bases numbered 6, after V lost 2 bases and J lost 3 bases. The germline gives CDR1 SGHAT, CDR2 FQNNGV. This CDR3 is built from 16 residues. CDR3 region: CASSLSGDRGYYGYTF. DNA of the CDR3: TGTGCCAGCAGCTTATCGGGGGACAGGGGCTACTATGGCTACACCTTC. Based on the CDR3 plus reference TRBV11-2 and TRBJ1-2, the full variable domain is EAGVAQSPRYKIIEKRQSVAFWCNPISGHATLYWYQQILGQGPKLLIQFQNNGVVDDSQLPKDRFSAERLKGVDSTLKIQPAKLEDSAVYLCASSLSGDRGYYGYTFGSGTRLTVV.

This chain uses TRBV19 with TRBJ1-5, with unresolved D. Between the trimmed V and J ends, which lost 7 bases and 1 base, there was a span of 14 bases. Germline V gene data show CDR1 as LNHDA and CDR2 as SQIVND (reference sequence). The CDR3 spans 15 residues. For the CDR3, the DNA is TGTGCCAGTAAGGATCAGGCGCGGAGCAATCAGCCCCAGCATTTT. Translation gives CASKDQARSNQPQHF.

This clone occurred once. The J gene is TRBJ2-2, the V gene TRBV18; D might be TRBD2 (5 bases). Trimming shortened V by 0 bases and J by 6 bases, and 8 bases separated the two germline ends. This CDR3 region has 14 residues. Germline assignment: CDR1 KGHSH and CDR2 LQKENI. The CDR3, as DNA: TGTGCCAGCTCACCACCTAGCGAGGCCGGGGAGCTGTTTTTT. Its protein is CASSPPSEAGELFF.

This chain uses TRBV18 with TRBJ2-5; D gene uncertain. The CDR3 runs to 12 residues. CDR1 is KGHSH, CDR2 LQKENI, per germline. V gave up 2 bases and J gave up 3 bases, with 4 bases separating them. CDR3 nucleotides: TGTGCCAGCTCACCAAAAGAAGAGACCCAGTACTTC. Translation gives CASSPKEETQYF. The complete variable domain, with remaining parts taken from reference TRBV18 and TRBJ2-5, reads NAGVMQNPRHLVRRRGQEARLRCSPMKGHSHVYWYRQLPEEGLKFMVYLQKENIIDESGMPKERFSAEFPKEGPSILRIQQVVRGDSAAYFCASSPKEETQYFGPGTRLLVL.

The chain is built from TRBV9 and TRBJ2-5, with D uncertain. V was shortened by 4 bases and J by 1 base, with 14 bases between the two germline ends. The CDR3 sequence is 15 residues long. From germline, CDR1 is SGDLS and CDR2 YYNGEE. The chain's CDR3 is CASSPEPGLQETQYF. For the CDR3, the DNA is TGTGCCAGCAGCCCCGAACCCGGCCTCCAAGAGACCCAGTACTTC.

The chain employs TRBV7-9 and TRBJ2-1; TRBD2 aligns across 8 bases. V was clipped by 3 bases and J by 7 bases; unmatched bases: 8. The germline V gene encodes CDR1 SEHNR and CDR2 FQNEAQ (reference sequence). The CDR3 spans 15 residues. CDR3 amino acids: CASSFRQAGANEQFF. CDR3 sequence (DNA): TGTGCCAGCAGCTTCCGTCAAGCGGGAGCAAATGAGCAGTTCTTC.

The CDR3 sequence: CASSRQGQLYEQYF. In DNA, the CDR3 is TGTGCCAGCAGCCGCCAGGGACAGCTATACGAGCAGTACTTC. The chain joins TRBV11-2 to TRBJ2-7; 7 bases line up with TRBD1. The CDR3 length is 14 residues. CDR1 is SGHAT and CDR2 is FQNNGV in the germline V gene. Unmatched junction bases numbered 8, after V lost 5 bases and J lost 4 bases.

The CDR3 loop reads CASGLVRGREEKLFF. The CDR3 DNA reads TGTGCTAGTGGTTTGGTGAGGGGGAGGGAGGAAAAACTGTTTTTT. J is TRBJ1-4 and V is TRBV12-5; D is possibly TRBD1 (6 bases). Trimming stripped 0 bases from V and 8 bases from J, with 13 bases between. Germline lookup yields CDR1 LGHNT and CDR2 FRNRAP. This CDR3 is built from 15 residues.

V usage is TRBV30 and J usage is TRBJ1-2; no definite D call. CDR1 and CDR2 (germline): GTSNPN, SVGIG (reference sequence). There are 13 residues in the CDR3. V shed 0 bases and J shed 3 bases, with 8 bases lying between them. CDR3 loop: CAWSVHRYYGYTF. The CDR3 DNA follows: TGTGCCTGGAGTGTACACCGGTACTATGGCTACACCTTC.

The chain employs TRBV4-3 and TRBJ1-4; D not resolved. The V and J ends lost 4 bases and 6 bases respectively, with 18 bases between them. The germline V gene has CDR1 LGHNA and CDR2 YSLEER. The CDR3 has 16 amino acids. The chain's CDR3 is CASSPRLSPPDEKLFF. For the CDR3, the DNA is TGCGCCAGCAGCCCGAGATTGTCCCCACCGGATGAAAAACTGTTTTTT.

V is TRBV29-1 and J is TRBJ2-1; 9 nucleotides align to TRBD1. The CDR3 is 16 amino acids. Unmatched junction bases numbered 10, after V lost 0 bases and J lost 7 bases. The germline gives CDR1 SQVTM, CDR2 ANQGSEA. The CDR3 sequence: CSVEDLGRDRVNEQFF. Here the CDR3 DNA reads TGCAGCGTTGAAGATTTGGGCCGGGACAGGGTTAATGAGCAGTTCTTC.

The chain carries TRBV30 and TRBJ2-3; D ambiguous. Germline V gene lookup returns CDR1 GTSNPN and CDR2 SVGIG (reference sequence). CDR3 length equals 11 residues. The ends were cut back, 4 bases at V and 0 bases at J, with 2 bases in the middle. The CDR3 nucleotides are TGTGCCTGGAAGAGCACAGATACGCAGTATTTT. Amino acids: CAWKSTDTQYF.

The chain carries TRBV11-1 and TRBJ2-2; 9 bases map to TRBD1. The trim removed 5 bases at V and 0 bases at J, leaving 7 bases unmatched. CDR1 and CDR2 (germline): SGHAT, FQDESV (reference sequence). This CDR3 spans 17 amino acids. This CDR3 reads CASSPDRGMANTGELFF. The CDR3 nucleotides read TGTGCCAGCAGCCCGGACAGGGGCATGGCGAACACCGGGGAGCTGTTTTTT.

This sequence joins TRBV5-1 and TRBJ2-1; D is ambiguous. Per germline, CDR1 SGHRS and CDR2 YFSETQ. The CDR3 totals 15 residues. V was clipped by 0 bases and J by 6 bases, with 13 bases between them. The CDR3 DNA follows: TGCGCCAGCAGCTTGGCCGTAAGGGATGGCAATGAGCAGTTCTTC. Its protein is CASSLAVRDGNEQFF.

The chain recombines TRBV19 with TRBJ2-3; no definite D call. CDR1 is LNHDA, CDR2 SQIVND, per germline (reference sequence). V lost 5 bases and J 5 bases, leaving 8 bases between the germline ends. The CDR3 spans 12 residues. CDR3 coding DNA: TGTGCCAGTAGTTTTTTGGAAGATACGCAGTATTTT. This translates into CASSFLEDTQYF.

This rearrangement joins TRBV29-1 to TRBJ2-7; D gene unclear. V was pared by 4 bases and J by 1 base, with 14 bases between. Germline V gives CDR1 SQVTM, CDR2 ANQGSEA. This CDR3 contains 14 residues. DNA for the CDR3: TGCAGCGTTGTCCCCCTTTATGGGTCCTACGAGCAGTACTTC. It codes for CSVVPLYGSYEQYF.

The chain combines TRBV5-1 with TRBJ2-7; TRBD1 matches at 9 bases. The CDR3 runs to 19 residues. V dropped 0 bases and J dropped 3; count of bases not matched to a gene: 16. Germline V gene lookup returns CDR1 SGHRS and CDR2 YFSETQ. The chain's CDR3 is CASSLALEHNRGRDYEQYF. CDR3 sequence (DNA): TGCGCCAGCAGCTTGGCACTAGAACACAACAGGGGGCGGGACTACGAGCAGTACTTC.

The chain couples TRBV7-2 to TRBJ1-1, with D possibly TRBD1 on 6 matching bases. V was clipped by 2 bases and J by 1 base, with 14 bases between them. Germline V CDR1 and CDR2: SGHTA, FQGNSA. The CDR3 is 16 amino acids. The CDR3 loop is CASSLNARGGNTEAFF. For the CDR3, the DNA is TGTGCCAGCAGCTTAAACGCGCGAGGGGGGAACACTGAAGCTTTCTTT.

The chain couples TRBV30 to TRBJ2-5, with TRBD2 matching 7 bases. V trimming: 4 bases; J trimming: 0 bases; junction bases outside the gene matches: 5. CDR3 length: 14 residues. The germline V gene has CDR1 GTSNPN and CDR2 SVGIG (reference sequence). CDR3: CAWTSGDYQETQYF. As DNA, the CDR3 is TGTGCCTGGACTAGCGGAGATTACCAAGAGACCCAGTACTTC.